This passage covers 25 T cell receptor beta chains from one sample sequenced in a study of patients and donors after allogeneic stem cell transplantation. From the RT-PCR reads, TCRdb called clonotypes with MiXCR, one entry per CDR3 protein. The repertoire holds about 960,000 distinct CDR3 sequences, with about 20% as singletons. Sequences were obtained from blood, either unsorted or a sorted T cell fraction (not recorded which). The receptors shown here come from a human donor who was either an allogeneic HSCT recipient or a stem cell or donor lymphocyte infusion donor (not recorded which). It is not recorded whose cells these are; they may come from a transplant donor.

This clonotype has only one observation. The chain carries TRBV6-1 and TRBJ2-1; D ambiguous. V was pared by 7 bases and J by 7 bases, with 11 bases between. CDR1 is MNHNS and CDR2 is SASEGT in the germline V gene. The CDR3 is 12 residues long. This CDR3 is CASTYDANEQFF. CDR3 DNA sequence: TGTGCCAGCACCTATGATGCGAATGAGCAGTTCTTC.

The rearrangement joins TRBV12-3 or TRBV12-4 to TRBJ1-1; no clear D. The CDR3 is made up of 14 amino acids. Trimming stripped 1 base from V and 0 bases from J, with 6 bases between. The CDR3 nucleotides are TGTGCCAGCAGTTTAGGGATAGTGAACACTGAAGCTTTCTTT. Amino acid sequence: CASSLGIVNTEAFF.

This clonotype was seen at least ten times. This sequence joins TRBV5-1 and TRBJ1-1; D gene ambiguous. V gave up 4 bases and J gave up 0 bases, with 7 bases separating them. The germline V gene encodes CDR1 SGHRS and CDR2 YFSETQ. The length of the CDR3 is 13 residues. CDR3 sequence reads: CASSPTMNTEAFF. DNA for the CDR3: TGCGCCAGCAGCCCAACAATGAACACTGAAGCTTTCTTT.

This chain links TRBV15 with TRBJ1-2, with D perhaps TRBD1 (5 bases). The V and J ends lost 4 bases and 4 bases respectively, with 16 bases between them. Germline values: CDR1 LNHNV, CDR2 YYDKDF (reference sequence). The CDR3 runs to 15 residues. The CDR3 is CATSIEGRRAYGYTF. The CDR3 nucleotides read TGTGCCACCAGCATCGAGGGGAGGAGGGCCTATGGCTACACCTTC. Combining the CDR3 with reference TRBV15 and TRBJ1-2 gives the whole variable domain DAMVIQNPRYQVTQFGKPVTLSCSQTLNHNVMYWYQQKSSQAPKLLFHYYDKDFNNEADTPDNFQSRRPNTSFCFLDIRSPGLGDTAMYLCATSIEGRRAYGYTFGSGTRLTVV.

This clonotype was observed a few times. The rearrangement links TRBV24-1 to TRBJ2-5; D is unresolved. The V gene lost 3 bases and the J gene lost 5 bases, with 12 bases spanning the gap. Germline V gene lookup returns CDR1 KGHDR and CDR2 SFDVKD. The CDR3 contains 14 residues. DNA for the CDR3: TGTGCCACCAGTGATCCCCGGGCAGGTGAGACCCAGTACTTC. Its translation is CATSDPRAGETQYF.

This clonotype was picked up a small number of times. The V call is TRBV3-1, the J call TRBJ1-1; D remains ambiguous. V lost 0 bases to trimming and J lost 7 bases, with 3 bases between them. This CDR3 has 11 residues. Germline CDR1 LGHDT, CDR2 YNNKEL (reference sequence). The CDR3 loop is CASSQDLEAFF. The CDR3 coding sequence is TGTGCCAGCAGCCAAGATCTTGAAGCTTTCTTT.

This clonotype was seen only a few times. The J gene is TRBJ2-1, the V gene TRBV6-1; a weak D match, TRBD2 (6 bases). The germline gives CDR1 MNHNS, CDR2 SASEGT. The CDR3 has 15 amino acids. Between the trimmed V and J ends, which lost 6 bases and 4 bases, there was a span of 16 bases. This CDR3 is CASSLRGSGYNEQFF. The CDR3 DNA follows: TGTGCCAGCAGCCTACGGGGTAGCGGTTACAATGAGCAGTTCTTC.

This clonotype was observed at least ten times. V usage is TRBV4-2 and J usage is TRBJ1-2; 7 bases are a match to TRBD1. Trimming at V came to 0 bases and at J to 3 bases, leaving 4 bases not matched to a gene. The CDR3 extends over 15 amino acids. Germline CDR1 is LGHNA and CDR2 is YNFKEQ. The CDR3 coding sequence is TGTGCCAGCAGCCAAGACGCTCAGGGGGACTATGGCTACACCTTC. Protein product: CASSQDAQGDYGYTF.

This clonotype was seen a few times. The chain employs TRBV29-1 and TRBJ1-2; D perhaps matches TRBD1 (6 bases). This CDR3 contains 12 residues. CDR1 is SQVTM and CDR2 is ANQGSEA in the germline V gene. Trimming took off 5 bases at V and 2 bases at J, with 9 bases between the two ends. The CDR3 bases are TGCAGCGTTACAACAGGGAACTATGGCTACACCTTC. This sequence encodes CSVTTGNYGYTF.

In this sample, this clonotype turned up a few times. CDR3 sequence (DNA): TGCAGTGCTAGCCCCGGCACGGGGCGGGGAAACACTGAAGCTTTCTTT. It encodes CSASPGTGRGNTEAFF. The chain has TRBV20-1 and TRBJ1-1; perhaps TRBD1 as D (5 bases). V was trimmed by 3 bases and J by 2 bases, leaving 19 bases between them. The CDR3 covers 16 residues. Germline lookup yields CDR1 DFQATT and CDR2 SNEGSKA (reference sequence).

V is TRBV20-1 and J is TRBJ1-2; no clear D gene. The CDR3 contains 12 residues. Trimming removed 0 bases from V and 8 bases from J, with 10 bases in between. Germline-derived CDR1 and CDR2 are DFQATT and SNEGSKA (reference sequence). The CDR3 protein is CSARDRTGGYTF. The CDR3 DNA follows: TGCAGTGCTAGAGATCGAACGGGGGGCTACACCTTC.

This clonotype was counted only a few times. The chain couples TRBV29-1 to TRBJ2-7, with 9 bases aligning to TRBD1. V lost 1 base and J lost 7; bases outside the gene matches: 8. Germline assignment: CDR1 SQVTM and CDR2 ANQGSEA. The CDR3 contains 14 residues. This CDR3 is CSVEAVTGTGEQYF. In DNA, the CDR3 is TGCAGCGTTGAAGCTGTGACAGGGACAGGGGAGCAGTACTTC.

In this sample, this clonotype turned up a few times. The rearrangement links TRBV10-3 to TRBJ2-3; no reliable D call. The germline gives CDR1 ENHRY, CDR2 SYGVKD. Trimming took 3 bases from V and 2 from J, leaving 9 bases between them. There are 14 residues in the CDR3. In nucleotides, the CDR3 is TGTGCCATCAGTGATAGGGATCACACAGATACGCAGTATTTT. This codes for CAISDRDHTDTQYF.

This clonotype was detected once. This chain connects TRBV25-1 to TRBJ2-2, with unresolved D. This CDR3 has 15 amino acids. Germline V gene lookup returns CDR1 MGHDK and CDR2 SYGVNS. The V end lost 6 bases, the J end lost 4 bases, and 15 bases lay between the germline ends. Here the CDR3 DNA reads TGTGCCAGCAGCGAAACTTGGACCCCCACCGGGGAGCTGTTTTTT. Encoded protein: CASSETWTPTGELFF.

In this sample, this clonotype turned up a few times. This sequence joins TRBV3-1 and TRBJ2-5; perhaps TRBD2 as D (5 bases). Trimming took 1 base from V and 5 from J, leaving 11 bases between them. CDR3 length equals 14 residues. CDR1 and CDR2 (germline): LGHDT, YNNKEL (reference sequence). The CDR3 DNA reads as TGTGCCAGCAGCCAAGCGGGGTATGTGGAGACCCAGTACTTC. This codes for CASSQAGYVETQYF.

Comments on this clonotype: One junction end does not reproduce the germline sequence, and a read error may be involved. The chain links TRBV6-2 or TRBV6-3 to TRBJ2-3; no firm D call. The CDR3 consists of 12 residues. Germline-derived CDR1 and CDR2 are MNHEY and SVGEGT. The CDR3 region has the DNA TGTGCCAGCAGTGACTCACGAGATACGCAGTATTTT. Translating gives CASSDSRDTQYF.

This clonotype was seen a few times. V is TRBV15 and J is TRBJ2-5; the match to TRBD2 covers 11 bases. The V and J ends lost 1 base and 0 bases, in that order; junction bases with no gene match: 4. Germline lookup yields CDR1 LNHNV and CDR2 YYDKDF (reference sequence). The CDR3 spans 17 residues. Here the CDR3 reads CATSRGLAGMYQETQYF. The CDR3 DNA follows: TGTGCCACCAGCAGAGGACTAGCGGGAATGTACCAAGAGACCCAGTACTTC.

The chain joins TRBV7-2 to TRBJ2-1; D is perhaps TRBD2 (6 bases). The CDR3 loop spans 15 amino acids. V lost 2 bases to trimming and J lost 7 bases, with 15 bases between them. Germline V gives CDR1 SGHTA, CDR2 FQGNSA. As DNA, the CDR3 is TGTGCCAGCAGCTTATCCGGGGGTCGGGCAAATGAGCAGTTCTTC. It translates to CASSLSGGRANEQFF.

The chain carries TRBV21-1 and TRBJ2-2; whether TRBD1, the table's D call, matches the DNA was not checked. TRBV21-1 is given as a pseudogene. This CDR3 region has 15 residues. The DNA for the CDR3 is TGTGCCAGCAGGGAAAACAGGGAGAACACCGGGGAGCTGTTTTTT. Protein: CASRENRENTGELFF.

This clonotype was observed a few times. The rearrangement joins TRBV7-3 to TRBJ1-1; D is perhaps TRBD1 (6 bases). Trimming stripped 5 bases from V and 2 bases from J, with 15 bases between. The germline CDR1 and CDR2 sequences are SGHTA and FQGTGA. There are 15 residues in the CDR3. In DNA, the CDR3 is TGTGCCAGCAGCGGTCACGGACAGAAAAACACTGAAGCTTTCTTT. It encodes CASSGHGQKNTEAFF.

This clonotype has just a few counts. The chain combines TRBV25-1 with TRBJ2-1; TRBD2 aligns across 11 bases. The germline CDR1 and CDR2 sequences are MGHDK and SYGVNS. V shed 3 bases and J 6 bases; nucleotides not matched to a gene: 10. This CDR3 is 17 amino acids long. The CDR3, as DNA: TGTGCCAGCAGTGACAAAGGGAGACTAGCGGGGACCAATGAGCAGTTCTTC. This codes for CASSDKGRLAGTNEQFF.

This clonotype was detected only once. The V and J genes are TRBV7-2 and TRBJ1-2; D perhaps matches TRBD1 (5 bases). The V gene's germline CDR1 is SGHTA and CDR2 FQGNSA. V shed 5 bases and J shed 8 bases, with 15 bases lying between them. This CDR3 comprises 13 residues. CDR3 DNA: TGTGCCAGCAGCCCCCGGCCTGAGGGGGGCTACACCTTC. Translation gives CASSPRPEGGYTF.

This clonotype was picked up one time. This chain joins TRBV2 and TRBJ1-2, with 7 bases matching TRBD1. The germline V gene encodes CDR1 SNHLY and CDR2 FYNNEI. The CDR3 totals 13 residues. The junction had 7 bases not matched to a gene; V was cut back by 4 bases and J by 8 bases. CDR3 sequence reads: CASSVQGWDGYTF. The CDR3 DNA follows: TGTGCCAGCAGTGTACAGGGGTGGGACGGCTACACCTTC.

The sample holds a few counts of this clonotype. The rearrangement links TRBV20-1 to TRBJ2-2, with 7 bases fitting TRBD1. Losses at the gene ends were 2 bases for V and 1 base for J; bases not matched to a gene: 10. In germline, CDR1 is DFQATT, CDR2 SNEGSKA (reference sequence). CDR3 length: 17 residues. CDR3: CSARPTPTGKNTGELFF. The CDR3 nucleotides read TGCAGTGCTAGACCAACCCCGACAGGGAAGAACACCGGGGAGCTGTTTTTT.

This clonotype occurred a few times. The chain links TRBV5-1 to TRBJ2-4, with 12 bases aligning to TRBD2. V lost 5 bases, J lost 14 bases, and 8 bases stayed unmatched. This CDR3 region has 13 residues. Germline V gene lookup returns CDR1 SGHRS and CDR2 YFSETQ. The chain's CDR3 is CASRTSGGFREYF. CDR3 nucleotides: TGCGCCAGCAGGACTAGCGGGGGTTTCCGGGAGTACTTC.